The 23 T cell receptor beta chains presented below share a single source sample, sequenced in a study of cytomegalovirus exposure and HLA in healthy donors (dated by TCRdb to about 2017). Library preparation employed the immunoSEQ multiplex PCR assay. A mixture of 60 forward primers for TCR Vbeta segments and 13 reverse primers for TCR Jbeta segments was used in the multiplex PCR. TCRdb re-hosts the immuneACCESS table, in-frame sequences only. Its copies lack some clones; in the studies checked, an unresolved V gene accounts for under half of them, and the cause for the rest is not known. The sample has approximately 190,000 clones on record, 78% of them singletons. The top ten hold 14% of the sample. The sequenced sample consisted of PBMCs. These receptors were obtained from a woman aged 30 to 39 in good health and CMV-seropositive.

This clone has just one count. The gene calls are TRBV5-1 and TRBJ2-5; D possibly corresponds to TRBD2 (6 bases). The CDR3 spans 15 residues. The germline V and J ends were trimmed by 6 bases and 4 bases, with 19 bases remaining between them. CDR1 is SGHRS and CDR2 is YFSETQ in the germline V gene. In nucleotides, the CDR3 is TGCGCCAGCATCCCGTTGGGGGGAGAGGGAGAGACCCAGTACTTC. Amino acid sequence: CASIPLGGEGETQYF.

The CDR3 reads CASSYTTGFDEKLFF. The CDR3 coding sequence is TGTGCCAGCAGTTACACGACAGGGTTCGATGAAAAACTGTTTTTT. The chain uses TRBV6-5 and TRBJ1-4; 7 bases fit TRBD1. Losses at the gene ends were 2 bases for V and 6 bases for J; bases not matched to a gene: 6. The CDR3 runs to 15 residues. Germline CDR1 is MNHEY and CDR2 is SVGAGI.

This rearrangement joins TRBV11-3 to TRBJ2-1, with 7 bases aligning to TRBD1. In germline, CDR1 is SGHNT, CDR2 YENEEA. This CDR3 has 16 amino acids. The V gene end was trimmed by 1 base and the J gene end by 8 bases; junction bases not matched to a gene: 11. The CDR3 sequence is CASSLGRQGGLYEQFF. As DNA, the CDR3 is TGTGCCAGCAGCTTAGGGCGACAGGGTGGTCTCTATGAGCAGTTCTTC.

The V gene is TRBV28, the J gene TRBJ2-1, with 14 bases that match TRBD2. Losses at the gene ends were 4 bases for V and 4 bases for J; bases not matched to a gene: 3. CDR1 is MDHEN, CDR2 SYDVKM, per germline. The CDR3 is 16 amino acids. The CDR3 loop reads CASSSGTSGGYNEQFF. The CDR3 nucleotides are TGTGCCAGCAGTTCAGGGACTAGCGGGGGTTACAATGAGCAGTTCTTC.

The rearrangement links TRBV28 to TRBJ1-6; TRBD1 agrees at 10 bases. With V trimmed by 5 bases and J by 7 bases, 2 bases remained unmatched. Looked up from germline, CDR1 is MDHEN and CDR2 is SYDVKM. CDR3 length: 14 amino acids. DNA for the CDR3: TGTGCCAGCAGTCGGGACAGGGGAAATTCACCCCTCCACTTT. Translated: CASSRDRGNSPLHF.

The chain is built from TRBV11-3 and TRBJ2-5; 7 bases are a match to TRBD1. Germline CDR1 reads SGHNT; CDR2 reads YENEEA. The CDR3 length is 14 residues. V shed 2 bases, J shed 4 bases, and the junction held 4 bases outside the gene matches. The CDR3 here is CASSLRQGGETQYF. In DNA form, the CDR3 reads TGTGCCAGCAGCTTAAGACAGGGCGGAGAGACCCAGTACTTC.

This chain links TRBV27 with TRBJ2-1, with a weak D call TRBD2 (6 bases). Per germline, CDR1 MNHEY and CDR2 SMNVEV (reference sequence). V lost 4 bases and J lost 3, with 10 bases in between. The CDR3 is made up of 14 amino acids. The CDR3 loop is CASSSGGNYNEQFF. The CDR3 bases are TGTGCCAGCAGTTCCGGCGGGAACTACAATGAGCAGTTCTTC.

V gene TRBV6-6 combines with J gene TRBJ1-1, with D hard to call. The CDR3 runs 13 residues. The germline V and J ends were trimmed by 6 bases and 4 bases, with 12 bases remaining between them. Looked up from germline, CDR1 is MNHNY and CDR2 is SVGAGI (reference sequence). Written as DNA, the CDR3 is TGTGCCAGCAGCCCACCGCGAACCACTGAAGCTTTCTTT. This sequence encodes CASSPPRTTEAFF.

CDR3 sequence reads: CASSFGLEETNEKLFF. The CDR3, as DNA: TGTGCCAGCAGCTTTGGTTTGGAGGAGACTAATGAAAAACTGTTTTTT. The chain is built from TRBV5-5 and TRBJ1-4, with D uncertain. CDR3 length equals 16 residues. Trimming pared 2 bases from V and 2 bases from J, leaving 13 bases between. Germline V gene sequence: CDR1 SGHKS, CDR2 YYEKEE (reference sequence). Supplemented by reference TRBV5-5 and TRBJ1-4, the full variable domain reads DAGVTQSPTHLIKTRGQQVTLRCSPISGHKSVSWYQQVLGQGPQFIFQYYEKEERGRGNFPDRFSARQFPNYSSELNVNALLLGDSALYLCASSFGLEETNEKLFFGSGTQLSVL.

V is TRBV9 and J is TRBJ1-1, with D tentatively TRBD1 (5 bases). There are 15 residues in the CDR3. From germline, CDR1 is SGDLS and CDR2 YYNGEE. The ends were cut back, 2 bases at V and 1 base at J, with 12 bases in the middle. CDR3 sequence (DNA): TGTGCCAGCAGCGTCGCCAGGGCGCCGAACACTGAAGCTTTCTTT. Translation: CASSVARAPNTEAFF.

The chain couples TRBV28 to TRBJ1-2; D not certain. Trimming shortened V by 5 bases and J by 7 bases, and 20 bases separated the two germline ends. Looked up from germline, CDR1 is MDHEN and CDR2 is SYDVKM. This CDR3 region has 15 residues. The CDR3 is CASSPRAKGRVGYTF. The CDR3 bases are TGTGCCAGCAGTCCTCGAGCCAAAGGTCGGGTTGGCTACACCTTC.

The chain's CDR3 is CASSPRANYGYTF. The CDR3 bases are TGCGCCAGCAGCCCGAGAGCTAACTATGGCTACACCTTC. V and J are TRBV5-1 and TRBJ1-2; D call uncertain. Germline assignment: CDR1 SGHRS and CDR2 YFSETQ. This CDR3 has 13 amino acids. V lost 4 bases, J lost 0 bases, and 7 bases lay in between.

The chain combines TRBV7-2 with TRBJ2-5; perhaps TRBD2 as D (5 bases). The germline V gene has CDR1 SGHTA and CDR2 FQGNSA. The CDR3 consists of 13 residues. V lost 3 bases to trimming and J lost 2 bases, with 7 bases between them. The CDR3 region is CASSFRDQETQYF. DNA of the CDR3: TGTGCCAGCAGCTTCCGGGATCAAGAGACCCAGTACTTC.

This chain joins TRBV6-6 and TRBJ2-5, with D perhaps TRBD1 (6 bases). The assigned J gene may be wrong: the sequence end matches TRBJ2-7 better. This CDR3 region has 14 residues. CDR1 and CDR2 from the germline V gene are MNHNY and SVGAGI (reference sequence). In DNA, the CDR3 is TGTGCCAGCAGTTACCTACAGGGAGCCTACGAGCAGTACTTC. Translated, it gives CASSYLQGAYEQYF.

The V and J genes are TRBV9 and TRBJ1-1; D remains ambiguous. Germline CDR1 SGDLS, CDR2 YYNGEE. The CDR3 has 13 amino acids. Trimming pared 5 bases from V and 3 bases from J, leaving 11 bases between. The DNA of the CDR3 is TGTGCCAGCAGGGTCAGGTTTTACACTGAAGCTTTCTTT. This translates into CASRVRFYTEAFF.

The rearrangement links TRBV5-6 to TRBJ2-2, with 11 bases that match TRBD1. Germline trimming cut 0 bases from V and 4 bases from J; bases unmatched to any gene: 5. In germline, CDR1 is SGHDT, CDR2 YYEEEE. This CDR3 comprises 17 residues. The chain's CDR3 is CASSLGGQGGSTGELFF. CDR3 sequence (DNA): TGTGCCAGCAGCTTGGGGGGACAGGGGGGAAGCACCGGGGAGCTGTTTTTT.

The sample holds a few counts of this clone. This chain uses TRBV5-5 with TRBJ1-5; 7 bases fit TRBD1. Germline loops: CDR1 SGHKS, CDR2 YYEKEE (reference sequence). The CDR3 runs 15 residues. Germline trimming cut 4 bases from V and 3 bases from J; bases unmatched to any gene: 7. CDR3 in DNA: TGTGCCAGCAGCATCTGGGACAGCCCCAATCAGCCCCAGCATTTT. This sequence encodes CASSIWDSPNQPQHF.

This clone was found once. The V gene is TRBV27, the J gene TRBJ2-3, with a weak D call TRBD1 (5 bases). Germline CDR1 is MNHEY and CDR2 is SMNVEV (reference sequence). V was clipped by 6 bases and J by 2 bases, with 12 bases between them. This CDR3 region has 14 residues. The CDR3 DNA reads as TGTGCCAGCAGCCGACAGTGGATCACAGATACGCAGTATTTT. It specifies CASSRQWITDTQYF.

This clone was recorded many times. The junction differs from germline at one of its ends, possibly a read error. The chain recombines TRBV7-2 with TRBJ2-3, with 7 bases that match TRBD2. The CDR3 is 12 amino acids. Germline V gives CDR1 SGHTA, CDR2 FQGNSA. The chain's CDR3 is CASSSGLSNSFF. CDR3 sequence (DNA): TGTGCCAGCAGCTCGGGACTATCCAATTCCTTTTTT.

The chain combines TRBV6-1 with TRBJ2-7, with TRBD1 identical over 7 bases. The V and J ends lost 3 bases and 5 bases, in that order; junction bases with no gene match: 10. Germline V CDR1 and CDR2: MNHNS, SASEGT. This CDR3 contains 15 residues. The CDR3 spells CASSEGTDESDEQYF. The CDR3 DNA reads as TGTGCCAGCAGTGAGGGGACAGACGAGTCGGACGAGCAGTACTTC.

The J gene is TRBJ2-1, the V gene TRBV15; TRBD1 aligns across 10 bases. V shed 0 bases, J shed 7 bases, and the junction held 3 bases outside the gene matches. The CDR3 totals 15 residues. Germline loops: CDR1 LNHNV, CDR2 YYDKDF (reference sequence). The CDR3 coding sequence is TGTGCCACCAGCAGAGATTGGGACAGGGGTAATGAGCAGTTCTTC. Its translation: CATSRDWDRGNEQFF. Complete variable domain (other parts from reference TRBV15 and TRBJ2-1): DAMVIQNPRYQVTQFGKPVTLSCSQTLNHNVMYWYQQKSSQAPKLLFHYYDKDFNNEADTPDNFQSRRPNTSFCFLDIRSPGLGDTAMYLCATSRDWDRGNEQFFGPGTRLTVL.

The chain recombines TRBV5-1 with TRBJ2-5; TRBD2 is a possible D gene (6 bases). Trimming took off 0 bases at V and 5 bases at J, with 8 bases between the two ends. The length of the CDR3 is 13 residues. Per germline, CDR1 SGHRS and CDR2 YFSETQ. The CDR3 is CASSLGRGETQYF. The CDR3 bases are TGCGCCAGCAGCTTGGGCCGGGGGGAGACCCAGTACTTC. Together with reference TRBV5-1 and TRBJ2-5, the CDR3 gives the full variable domain: KAGVTQTPRYLIKTRGQQVTLSCSPISGHRSVSWYQQTPGQGLQFLFEYFSETQRNKGNFPGRFSGRQFSNSRSEMNVSTLELGDSALYLCASSLGRGETQYFGPGTRLLVL.

The genes are TRBV4-3 and TRBJ2-1; 10 bases match TRBD2. The CDR3 is 17 amino acids. The germline V gene encodes CDR1 LGHNA and CDR2 YSLEER. Trimming took 3 bases from V and 7 from J; bases not matched to a gene: 12. Here the CDR3 reads CASSQGLWSGRENEQFF. The CDR3 coding sequence is TGCGCCAGCAGCCAGGGCCTTTGGAGCGGGAGGGAGAATGAGCAGTTCTTC.